This entry lists 3 T cell receptor beta chains sequenced from one sample in a study of glioma-infiltrating T cells. Using RNA template, CDR3s of TCR alpha and beta were amplified with iRepertoire arm-PCR. TCRdb redid the calling of the multiplex PCR reads with MiXCR, one entry per CDR3 protein. Of fewer than 250,000 distinct CDR3 sequences in the sample, more than 30% were seen once. Sequencing was carried out using glioma tissue, nonneoplastic brain tissue, or PBMCs (not recorded which). The receptor set was obtained from a human donor with low-grade glioma or glioblastoma, undergoing nonglioma brain surgery, or in good health (not recorded which).

A few counts support this clonotype. The rearrangement joins TRBV5-1 to TRBJ2-3, with TRBD2 identical over 7 bases. Germline CDR1 and CDR2: SGHRS and YFSETQ. The CDR3 consists of 16 residues. The ends lost 3 bases at V and 6 bases at J; junction bases unmatched: 13. The CDR3 region is CASSSASGGTVDTQYF. The CDR3 DNA reads as TGCGCCAGCAGCTCTGCTAGCGGAGGGACCGTGGATACGCAGTATTTT.

The V gene is TRBV6-5, the J gene TRBJ2-1, with TRBD2 as a possible D gene (6 bases). The CDR3 has 13 residues. Between the trimmed V and J ends, which lost 4 bases and 8 bases, there was a span of 12 bases. Germline CDR1 MNHEY, CDR2 SVGAGI. The chain's CDR3 is CASSSGLRDEQFF. The DNA of the CDR3 is TGTGCCAGCAGTTCGGGACTTAGGGATGAGCAGTTCTTC.

The CDR3 DNA is TGTGCCAGAGGCCGGGTAGGGGACAGGGGAGAAGAAGAGCAGTACTTC. This sequence encodes CARGRVGDRGEEEQYF. The chain has TRBV5-4 and TRBJ2-7; 10 bases are a match to TRBD1. Germline assignment: CDR1 SGHNT and CDR2 YYREEE (reference sequence). V gave up 8 bases and J gave up 7 bases; unmatched junction bases: 18. The CDR3 spans 16 residues.